The rows below give T cell receptor beta chains drawn from one sample of a study of CD8 T cells in ankylosing spondylitis. TCRdb used MiXCR to reprocess the 5' RACE reads, holding one entry per CDR3 protein. Altogether 130,000 or so distinct CDR3 sequences are present, over 6% being singletons, with the ten largest covering more than 10%. Material: blood, either unsorted or a sorted T cell fraction (not recorded which). The receptors were sampled from a male donor with ankylosing spondylitis or in good health (not recorded which). Each CDR3 is given with its conserved first and last residue. Each record gives: J gene, V gene, D gene, CDR3 protein. The D gene is left open where the match is weak.

TRBJ2-3	TRBV28	.	CASSLDAPTDTQYF
TRBJ2-7	TRBV7-9	.	CASSLVGGPTYEQYF
TRBJ2-4	TRBV28	TRBD2	CASSPRTSGGQLAKNIQYF
TRBJ2-1	TRBV20-1	TRBD2	CSATGTSGSYNEQFF
TRBJ1-5	TRBV20-1	.	CSAKIWDEHF
TRBJ1-2	TRBV12-3/TRBV12-4	.	CASSSWGAGYSYGYTF
TRBJ1-3	TRBV27	.	CATTDTTGNTIYF
TRBJ2-7	TRBV20-1	TRBD2	CSARAGLAGHTYEQYF
TRBJ2-5	TRBV11-2	.	CASSFLGREETQYF
TRBJ2-7	TRBV9	TRBD1	CASSPTGGVFHEQYF
TRBJ2-7	TRBV6-5	TRBD1	CASSYSWDRSKGHEQYF
TRBJ2-1	TRBV6-5	.	CASSYSDLYNEQFF
TRBJ2-3	TRBV29-1	TRBD2	CSVTSGSPDTQYF
TRBJ2-7	TRBV4-1	TRBD2	CASSQPGLAKSSYEQYF
TRBJ2-1	TRBV7-3	TRBD2	CASSLMGLAGGNEQFF
TRBJ2-5	TRBV4-3	.	CASSLVASETQYF
TRBJ2-7	TRBV20-1	.	CSARDFQQPTYEQYF
TRBJ1-1	TRBV2	.	CASSAVENTEAFF
TRBJ2-5	TRBV11-2	.	CASSLERETQYF
TRBJ2-1	TRBV6-5	TRBD2	CASSYVGSGSYEQFF
TRBJ2-7	TRBV5-1	TRBD1	CASSLAFLGAGGSYEQYF
TRBJ2-1	TRBV28	TRBD1	CASSRDRAYNEQFF
TRBJ2-3	TRBV5-1	TRBD1	CASSYGQGADTQYF
TRBJ2-3	TRBV7-8	.	CASSYLTTDTQYF
TRBJ2-5	TRBV4-3	.	CASSQGHAYQETQYF
TRBJ1-2	TRBV5-1	TRBD1	CASSLASGTGGSYTF
TRBJ2-1	TRBV12-3/TRBV12-4	TRBD2	CASSSPGLAGAGQFF